Listed below are T cell receptor beta chains from one sample, sequenced in a study of human T cells and chemical hapten exposure. TCRdb passed the RACE reads through MiXCR, listing each CDR3 protein once. The sample holds under 65,000 distinct CDR3 sequences, about 9.4% seen once. The sample in question was whole blood, obtained in connection with sensitization to the hapten diphenylcyclopropenone (DPC). The receptor source for this set is a woman aged 40 to 50 with alopecia areata. Some clones in this sample may be carry-over from other donors' samples. Both conserved end residues are part of each CDR3. D genes are given only for firm matches. Size is stated for part of the rows, as once, few or many counts, or as a class when the clone is expanded.

clone size	V gene	D gene	J gene	CDR3 protein	CDR3 DNA
few	TRBV12-3/TRBV12-4	TRBD1	TRBJ2-7	CASSPGTGGAGGSYEQYF	TGTGCCAGCAGCCCCGGGACAGGGGGCGCGGGAGGATCCTACGAGCAGTACTTC
NA	TRBV20-1	TRBD1	TRBJ2-7	CSALQGNYEQYF	TGCAGTGCGCTACAGGGGAACTACGAGCAGTACTTC
many	TRBV6-5	NA	TRBJ2-3	CDSSTRQIPTDTQYF	TGTGACAGCAGCACCCGACAGATCCCCACAGATACGCAGTATTTT
few	TRBV20-1	TRBD2	TRBJ2-1	CSAREAGAYNEQFF	TGCAGTGCTAGAGAAGCGGGGGCGTACAATGAGCAGTTCTTC
many	TRBV3-1	TRBD1	TRBJ1-1	CASSPRQGSGAEAFF	TGTGCCAGCAGCCCCCGACAGGGGTCAGGCGCTGAAGCTTTCTTT
many	TRBV6-2/TRBV6-3	NA	TRBJ2-2	CASSFIETGELFF	TGTGCCAGCAGTTTCATCGAGACCGGGGAGCTGTTTTTT
many	TRBV20-1	TRBD2	TRBJ2-7	CSARDAGGSAYEQYF	TGCAGTGCTAGAGATGCGGGGGGGAGCGCCTACGAGCAGTACTTC
few	TRBV6-5	TRBD2	TRBJ2-5	CASSPGLASGQETQYF	TGTGCCAGCAGTCCAGGACTAGCATCAGGCCAAGAGACCCAGTACTTC
many	TRBV29-1	NA	TRBJ2-3	CSVEDMGDTDTQYF	TGCAGCGTTGAAGATATGGGGGATACTGATACGCAGTATTTT
few	TRBV11-3	TRBD2	TRBJ2-1	CASSIRTSGGHNEQFF	TGTGCCAGCAGCATCCGGACTAGCGGGGGACACAATGAGCAGTTCTTC
few	TRBV15	NA	TRBJ1-1	CATQLAHNTEAFF	TGTGCCACGCAGTTGGCTCACAACACTGAAGCTTTCTTT
few	TRBV4-3	NA	TRBJ1-3	CASSHRGPSGNTIYF	TGCGCCAGCAGTCATAGGGGCCCCTCTGGAAACACCATATATTTT
NA	TRBV21-1	NA	TRBJ1-1	CASGERTAGNTEAFF	TGTGCCAGCGGGGAGAGGACGGCAGGCAACACTGAAGCTTTCTTT
few	TRBV3-1	TRBD1	TRBJ1-6	CASSHRGNSPLHF	TGTGCCAGCAGCCACAGGGGGAATTCACCCCTCCACTTT
once	TRBV29-1	NA	TRBJ1-3	CSVDGGSGNTIYF	TGCAGCGTCGACGGGGGCTCTGGAAACACCATATATTTT
many	TRBV12-5	TRBD1	TRBJ1-2	CASGLVLTGQGASDYGYTF	TGTGCTAGTGGTTTGGTACTGACTGGACAGGGCGCGTCGGACTATGGCTACACCTTC
many	TRBV20-1	NA	TRBJ2-7	CSARDHYEQYF	TGCAGTGCTAGGGACCACTACGAGCAGTACTTC
NA	TRBV29-1	TRBD2	TRBJ2-5	CSVGLAGGETQYF	TGCAGCGTTGGTCTAGCGGGAGGAGAGACCCAGTACTTC
many	TRBV20-1	NA	TRBJ2-3	CSARDGGDTQYF	TGCAGTGCTAGAGATGGGGGGGATACGCAGTATTTT
few	TRBV28	TRBD1	TRBJ1-1	CASRDRRGAEAFF	TGTGCCAGCCGGGACAGAAGAGGCGCTGAAGCTTTCTTT